The 21 T cell receptor beta chains reported below all come from one sample, sequenced in a study of early T cells in non-severe SARS-CoV-2 infection. TCRdb reprocessed the 5' RACE reads via MiXCR and lists one record per CDR3 protein. The sample lists more than 60,000 distinct CDR3 sequences, 12% occurring once. The material was whole blood, obtained at baseline. These TCRs come from an adult who was a healthcare worker with PCR-confirmed SARS-CoV-2 infection or an uninfected control (not recorded which).

The chain carries TRBV10-3 and TRBJ1-5, with D possibly TRBD1 on 5 matching bases. With 0 bases removed from V and 4 bases from J, the gap between germline ends came to 22 bases. The germline gives CDR1 ENHRY, CDR2 SYGVKD. This CDR3 is built from 19 residues. The CDR3 DNA sequence: TGTGCCATCAGTGAGTCGAGGGGCCACCTTGTACTACTTAATCAGCCCCAGCATTTT. It is translated as CAISESRGHLVLLNQPQHF.

CDR3 loop: CATLGREYNEQYF. CDR3 DNA: TGTGCCACCCTCGGTAGAGAATACAACGAGCAGTACTTC. The J gene is TRBJ2-7, the V gene TRBV2, with D unclear. Germline V gene lookup returns CDR1 SNHLY and CDR2 FYNNEI. The length of the CDR3 is 13 residues. The V gene lost 10 bases and the J gene lost 5 bases, with 18 bases spanning the gap.

V gene TRBV20-1 combines with J gene TRBJ2-3; possible D gene TRBD2, 6 bases. CDR3 size: 14 residues. The germline V gene has CDR1 DFQATT and CDR2 SNEGSKA (reference sequence). The chain's CDR3 is CSLLRGGTTDTQYF. The CDR3 DNA reads TGCAGCCTTCTGCGGGGCGGGACCACAGATACGCAGTATTTT.

A few counts support this clonotype. This chain joins TRBV11-2 and TRBJ2-2; 9 nucleotides match TRBD1. The CDR3 has 16 residues. Germline CDR1 is SGHAT and CDR2 is FQNNGV. Unmatched junction bases numbered 5, after V lost 4 bases and J lost 2 bases. Here the CDR3 reads CASSSNRGHNTGELFF. DNA for the CDR3: TGTGCCAGCAGCTCGAACAGGGGGCATAACACCGGGGAGCTGTTTTTT.

This clonotype appeared a few times. The rearrangement uses TRBV2 and TRBJ2-1; tentative D call: TRBD2 (6 bases). Germline CDR1 SNHLY, CDR2 FYNNEI. This CDR3 region has 16 residues. Between the trimmed V and J ends, which lost 6 bases and 5 bases, there was a span of 20 bases. The CDR3, as DNA: TGTGCCAGCAGAACCGGGACCTCAGGAGGGAACAATGAGCAGTTCTTC. Protein: CASRTGTSGGNNEQFF.

This clonotype showed up just a few times. The rearrangement joins TRBV5-1 to TRBJ2-3; 8 bases are shared with TRBD2. V shed 4 bases, J shed 5 bases, and the junction held 6 bases outside the gene matches. The CDR3 is 14 amino acids. Per germline, CDR1 SGHRS and CDR2 YFSETQ. The CDR3 coding sequence is TGCGCCAGCAGCCCGGGACTAGAGGAAGATACGCAGTATTTT. Amino acid sequence: CASSPGLEEDTQYF.

J is TRBJ2-1 and V is TRBV7-2; no clear D gene. The V and J ends lost 5 bases and 5 bases respectively, with 7 bases between them. Germline V gene data show CDR1 as SGHTA and CDR2 as FQGNSA. This CDR3 has 12 amino acids. The CDR3 DNA follows: TGTGCCAGCAGCCCACGGAACAATGAGCAGTTCTTC. Translated, it gives CASSPRNNEQFF.

The chain links TRBV2 to TRBJ2-7; the match to TRBD2 covers 11 bases. V was clipped by 11 bases and J by 6 bases; unmatched bases: 9. The CDR3 is made up of 13 amino acids. Germline V gene sequence: CDR1 SNHLY, CDR2 FYNNEI. This chain's CDR3 is CAESSGGHGEQYF. DNA for the CDR3: TGTGCCGAATCTAGCGGGGGGCACGGCGAGCAGTACTTC.

The chain joins TRBV5-1 to TRBJ2-5; the D is unclear. In germline, CDR1 is SGHRS, CDR2 YFSETQ. There are 12 residues in the CDR3. Trimming removed 0 bases at V and 7 bases at J, with 7 bases between. CDR3 sequence (DNA): TGCGCCAGCAGCTTGGAGGGCGTGACCCAGTACTTC. This sequence encodes CASSLEGVTQYF. Based on the CDR3 plus reference TRBV5-1 and TRBJ2-5, the full variable domain is KAGVTQTPRYLIKTRGQQVTLSCSPISGHRSVSWYQQTPGQGLQFLFEYFSETQRNKGNFPGRFSGRQFSNSRSEMNVSTLELGDSALYLCASSLEGVTQYFGPGTRLLVL.

The chain combines TRBV7-9 with TRBJ1-1, with 8 bases that match TRBD1. J lost 1 base, V lost 11 bases, and 6 bases had no gene match. Germline CDR1 SEHNR, CDR2 FQNEAQ (reference sequence). The CDR3 loop spans 13 amino acids. CDR3 loop: CAGRGQGNTEAFF. CDR3 bases: TGTGCCGGCCGAGGACAGGGGAACACTGAAGCTTTCTTT.

This clonotype turned up a few times. V is TRBV28 and J is TRBJ1-2; 8 bases line up with TRBD1. The CDR3 extends over 16 amino acids. Germline CDR1 and CDR2: MDHEN and SYDVKM. V trimming: 1 base; J trimming: 6 bases; junction bases outside the gene matches: 10. For the CDR3, the DNA is TGTGCCAGCAGTTTATCGGTTCTGTGGACAGGGCATGGCTACACCTTC. It specifies CASSLSVLWTGHGYTF.

This clonotype has more than one count but fewer than ten. This chain joins TRBV7-9 and TRBJ2-5, with 9 positions matching TRBD1. V shed 3 bases, J shed 2 bases, and the junction held 1 base outside the gene matches. Germline CDR1 is SEHNR and CDR2 is FQNEAQ (reference sequence). The CDR3 has 14 amino acids. This chain's CDR3 is CASSFGTGQETQYF. CDR3 sequence (DNA): TGTGCCAGCAGCTTCGGGACAGGGCAAGAGACCCAGTACTTC.

This rearrangement joins TRBV7-3 to TRBJ2-2, with 8 bases identical to TRBD2. CDR3 length: 15 amino acids. The V gene end was trimmed by 2 bases and the J gene end by 5 bases; junction bases not matched to a gene: 4. Germline CDR1 is SGHTA and CDR2 is FQGTGA. CDR3 protein: CASSLAGGTTGELFF. The CDR3 bases are TGTGCCAGCAGCTTAGCGGGGGGAACAACCGGGGAGCTGTTTTTT.

CDR3 sequence: CASSALWGSNQPQHF. The CDR3 nucleotides read TGTGCCAGCAGTGCGCTGTGGGGAAGCAATCAGCCCCAGCATTTT. The chain links TRBV28 to TRBJ1-5; D is undetermined. Germline V gene sequence: CDR1 MDHEN, CDR2 SYDVKM. This CDR3 is built from 15 residues. V dropped 5 bases and J dropped 1 base, with 12 bases sitting between them.

This clonotype was seen a handful of times. The chain carries TRBV7-8 and TRBJ2-3; tentatively, D is TRBD1 (5 bases). The CDR3 has 12 residues. CDR1 SGHVS and CDR2 FQNEAQ come from the germline V gene. V dropped 7 bases and J dropped 2 bases, with 7 bases sitting between them. The CDR3 nucleotides read TGTGCCAGCACAGGGTTCACAGATACGCAGTATTTT. Amino acids: CASTGFTDTQYF.

The chain combines TRBV2 with TRBJ1-5; 7 nucleotides match TRBD1. The CDR3 is 16 residues long. The germline gives CDR1 SNHLY, CDR2 FYNNEI. Germline trimming cut 6 bases from V and 7 bases from J; bases unmatched to any gene: 15. CDR3 loop: CASSRDRVRVGQPQHF. The CDR3 coding sequence is TGTGCCAGCAGCCGAGACAGGGTGCGGGTAGGGCAGCCCCAGCATTTT.

This clonotype was seen only a few times. J is TRBJ2-1 and V is TRBV11-2, with D perhaps TRBD2 (5 bases). Between the trimmed V and J ends, which lost 0 bases and 7 bases, there was a span of 7 bases. The CDR3 is 13 amino acids. Germline lookup yields CDR1 SGHAT and CDR2 FQNNGV. This CDR3 reads CASSLDRENEQFF. The CDR3 DNA reads TGTGCCAGCAGCTTAGATAGGGAGAATGAGCAGTTCTTC.

This clonotype turned up a few times. The chain is built from TRBV11-2 and TRBJ1-1; D is undetermined. The germline V and J ends were trimmed by 3 bases and 10 bases, with 21 bases remaining between them. The CDR3 has 15 residues. Per germline, CDR1 SGHAT and CDR2 FQNNGV. CDR3 sequence (DNA): TGTGCCAGCAGCTTCGGGCTTCTGGCGGAGTTTGTAGCTTTCTTT. This sequence encodes CASSFGLLAEFVAFF.

The chain is built from TRBV27 and TRBJ2-4; TRBD2 is a possible D gene (6 bases). From germline, CDR1 is MNHEY and CDR2 SMNVEV (reference sequence). CDR3 length: 16 residues. V was pared by 0 bases and J by 7 bases, with 16 bases between. DNA of the CDR3: TGTGCCAGCAGTTTATCCGGGGGTAGTAGTACGAACATTCAGTACTTC. Translated: CASSLSGGSSTNIQYF.

This clonotype has a handful of counts. CDR3 protein: CASRYGPTDTQYF. The CDR3 DNA is TGTGCCAGCAGATACGGGCCCACAGATACGCAGTATTTT. The chain uses TRBV7-9 and TRBJ2-3; no definite D call. Trimming took off 6 bases at V and 2 bases at J, with 9 bases between the two ends. Germline lookup yields CDR1 SEHNR and CDR2 FQNEAQ (reference sequence). The CDR3 has 13 amino acids.

This chain connects TRBV28 to TRBJ2-7; TRBD1 matches 7 bases. V gave up 4 bases and J gave up 3 bases; unmatched junction bases: 9. The CDR3 is made up of 15 amino acids. Per germline, CDR1 MDHEN and CDR2 SYDVKM. The CDR3 is CASSSSRTGSYEQYF. The CDR3 bases are TGTGCCAGCAGTTCCAGCCGGACAGGTAGCTACGAGCAGTACTTC.